The 3 T cell receptor beta chains given below trace back to one sample, sequenced in a study of T-cell memory formation after mild COVID-19. TCRdb recomputed calls from the 5' RACE reads with MiXCR, one row per CDR3 protein. The sample has a few hundred thousand distinct CDR3 sequences, about an eighth seen once. The sample consisted of PBMCs or a T cell subset sorted from them (not recorded which). These receptors were taken from a young man who had mild COVID-19 (a few samples of this study predate the infection). Cell type and time point are not known.

The chain recombines TRBV2 with TRBJ2-2; 13 nucleotides align to TRBD2. V lost 6 bases and J lost 5; bases outside the gene matches: 3. CDR3 length equals 15 residues. In germline, CDR1 is SNHLY, CDR2 FYNNEI. The CDR3 DNA sequence: TGTGCCAGCAGCCGACTAGCGGGGGGTACCGGGGAGCTGTTTTTT. Translated, it gives CASSRLAGGTGELFF.

This sequence joins TRBV6-2 or TRBV6-3 and TRBJ1-1; D gene ambiguous. The V end lost 6 bases, the J end lost 1 base, and 12 bases lay between the germline ends. There are 14 residues in the CDR3. Germline values: CDR1 MNHEY, CDR2 SVGEGT. Here the CDR3 DNA reads TGTGCCAGCAGGCCCTCGGGGTCGAACACTGAAGCTTTCTTT. Protein product: CASRPSGSNTEAFF.

The count of this clonotype is one. The chain couples TRBV7-9 to TRBJ1-2; D remains unclear. The V and J ends lost 6 bases and 5 bases respectively, with 10 bases between them. CDR3 length: 12 amino acids. Germline V gives CDR1 SEHNR, CDR2 FQNEAQ (reference sequence). CDR3 DNA: TGTGCCAGCAGTTCCCCGGGATATGGCTACACCTTC. Protein product: CASSSPGYGYTF.